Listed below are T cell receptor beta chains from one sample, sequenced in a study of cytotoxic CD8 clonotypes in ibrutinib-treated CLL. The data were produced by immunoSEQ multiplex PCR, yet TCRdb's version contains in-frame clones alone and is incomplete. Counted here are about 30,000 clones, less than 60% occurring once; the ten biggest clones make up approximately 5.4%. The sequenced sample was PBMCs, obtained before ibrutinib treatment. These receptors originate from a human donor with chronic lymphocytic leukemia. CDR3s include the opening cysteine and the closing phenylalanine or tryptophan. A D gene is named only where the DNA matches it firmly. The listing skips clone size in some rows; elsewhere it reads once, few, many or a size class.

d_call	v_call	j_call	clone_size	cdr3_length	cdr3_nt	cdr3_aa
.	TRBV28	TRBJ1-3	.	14	TGTGCCAGCAGTTTGGTGGGAAACGGAAACACCATATATTTT	CASSLVGNGNTIYF
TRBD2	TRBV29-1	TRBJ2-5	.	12	TGCAGCGTTGACAACGGGGGGGAGACCCAGTACTTC	CSVDNGGETQYF
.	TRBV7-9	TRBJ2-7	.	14	TGTGCCAGCAGCTCCGGGACACCCACCTACGAGCAGTACTTC	CASSSGTPTYEQYF
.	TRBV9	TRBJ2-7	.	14	TGTGCCAGCAGCGTAGAGGGGGGGCTCGGCGAGCAGTACTTC	CASSVEGGLGEQYF
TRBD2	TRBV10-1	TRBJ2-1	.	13	TGCGCCAGCAGTGACGGGACTAGCGGGGAGCAATTCTTC	CASSDGTSGEQFF
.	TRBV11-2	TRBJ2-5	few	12	TGTGCCAGCAGCTTAGGGTTAGAGACCCAGTACTTC	CASSLGLETQYF
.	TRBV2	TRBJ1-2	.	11	TGTAAGGGGGGTTCAAACTATGGCTACACCTTC	CKGGSNYGYTF
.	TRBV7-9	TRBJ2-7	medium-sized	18	TGTGCCAGCAGCTTAGCGGTAATGGGGGGCGCATCTGCCTACGAGCAGTACTTC	CASSLAVMGGASAYEQYF
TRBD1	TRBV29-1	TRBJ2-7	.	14	TGCAGCGCTGAACCGGGACAGGGGGCGCGGGAGCAGTACTTC	CSAEPGQGAREQYF
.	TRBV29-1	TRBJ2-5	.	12	TGCAGCGTCGACAGATTACAAGAGACCCAGTACTTC	CSVDRLQETQYF
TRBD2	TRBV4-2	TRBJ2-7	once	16	TGTGCCAGCAGCCGACCCGGGACTAGCGGCCGCTACGAGCAGTACTTC	CASSRPGTSGRYEQYF
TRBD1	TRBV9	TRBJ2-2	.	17	TGTGCCAGCAGCGCCGGGACAGAGGTGGGGTGGGTCGGGGAGCTGTTTTTT	CASSAGTEVGWVGELFF
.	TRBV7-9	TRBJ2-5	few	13	TGTGCCAGCAGCTTAGGAGGTTTGGAGACCCAGTACTTC	CASSLGGLETQYF
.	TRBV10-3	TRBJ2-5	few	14	TGTGCCACCGATTTCGGACAGTCCCTTGTGACCCAGTACTTC	CATDFGQSLVTQYF
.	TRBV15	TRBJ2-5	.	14	TGTGCCACCAGCAGAGCAGGAAATAAAGAGACCCAGTACTTC	CATSRAGNKETQYF
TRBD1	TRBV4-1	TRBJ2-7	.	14	TGCGCCAGCAGCCAACCGGGACAGAACTACGAGCAGTACTTC	CASSQPGQNYEQYF
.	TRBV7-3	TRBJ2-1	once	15	TGTGCCAGCAGCTTAAGCCAGGGCTGGTACAATGAGCAGTTCTTC	CASSLSQGWYNEQFF
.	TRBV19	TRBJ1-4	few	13	TGTGCCAGTAGCGTAGGGCCCCAGGGAAAACTGTTTTTT	CASSVGPQGKLFF
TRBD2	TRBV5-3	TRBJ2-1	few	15	TGTGCCAGAAGCCGCGTCCTAGCGGGAGTTTGTGAGCAGTTCTTC	CARSRVLAGVCEQFF
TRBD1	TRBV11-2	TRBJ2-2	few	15	TGTGCCAGCAGCTTAGTAGGACAGGGGCACGGGGAGCTGTTTTTT	CASSLVGQGHGELFF
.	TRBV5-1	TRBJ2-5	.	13	TGCGCCAGCAGGGTCAGTTACCAAGAGACCCAGTACTTC	CASRVSYQETQYF
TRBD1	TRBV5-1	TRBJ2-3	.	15	TGCGCCAGCAGCCTTCAGACAGGGCGCACAGATACGCAGTATTTT	CASSLQTGRTDTQYF
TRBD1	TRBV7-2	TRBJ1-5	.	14	TGTGCCAGCAGCTCGACAGGGCGCAATCAGCCCCAGCATTTT	CASSSTGRNQPQHF
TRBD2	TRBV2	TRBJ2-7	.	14	TGTGCCAGCATGGCGGGTAGCGGGCGTTACGAGCAGTACTTC	CASMAGSGRYEQYF
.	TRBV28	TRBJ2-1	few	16	TGTGCCAGCAGTTCCCTGGGGGGTGAGGAGAACAATGAGCAGTTCTTC	CASSSLGGEENNEQFF
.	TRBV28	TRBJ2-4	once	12	TGTGCCAGCAGTTTCAGGGGTGGCATTCAGTACTTC	CASSFRGGIQYF
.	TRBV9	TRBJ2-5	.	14	TGTGCCAGCAGCGTAGGTAGGGCGCGGGAGACCCAGTACTTC	CASSVGRARETQYF
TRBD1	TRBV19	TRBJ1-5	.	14	TGTGCCAGTTCGCTTACAGGGGGCACTCAGCCCCAGCATTTT	CASSLTGGTQPQHF
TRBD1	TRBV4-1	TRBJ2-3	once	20	TGCGCCAGCAGCCAAGACCTAACAAGGAGAGGGACAGAGACCACAGATACGCAGTATTTT	CASSQDLTRRGTETTDTQYF
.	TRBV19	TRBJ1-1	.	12	TGTGCCAGTACGAACCGCAACACTGAAGCTTTCTTT	CASTNRNTEAFF
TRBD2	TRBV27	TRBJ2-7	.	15	TGTGCCAGCAGTTTATCCAGGACTAGCAATAACGAGCAGTACTTC	CASSLSRTSNNEQYF
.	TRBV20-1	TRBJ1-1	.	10	TGCAGTGCTAGTCACGGTGAAGCTTTCTTT	CSASHGEAFF
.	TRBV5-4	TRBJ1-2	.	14	TGTGCCAGCACCCCCGGTGTGGGGGACTATGGCTACACCTTC	CASTPGVGDYGYTF
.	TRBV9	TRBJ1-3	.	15	TGTGCCAGCAGCGTAGGGCAGTACGCTGGAAACACCATATATTTT	CASSVGQYAGNTIYF
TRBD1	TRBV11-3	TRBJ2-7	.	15	TGTGCCAGCAGCTTGATCGGGACAGGGTATTCAAAGCAGTACTTC	CASSLIGTGYSKQYF
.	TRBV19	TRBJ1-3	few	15	TGTGCCAGTAGTATGCTGGGATATGCCGGAAACACCATATATTTT	CASSMLGYAGNTIYF
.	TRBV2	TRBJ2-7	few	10	TGTGCCAGCAGTGAGGACGAGCAGTACTTC	CASSEDEQYF
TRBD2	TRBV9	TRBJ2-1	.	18	TGTGCCAGCAGCGTCCAGACGCGGCTAGCGGGGGAACACAATGAGCAGTTCTTC	CASSVQTRLAGEHNEQFF
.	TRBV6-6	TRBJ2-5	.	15	TGTGCCAGCAGTTACCGGGGACACCACCGTGAGACCCAGTACTTC	CASSYRGHHRETQYF
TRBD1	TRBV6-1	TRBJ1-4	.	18	TGTGCCAGCAGTGTGGACAGGGGGCCCCACTACCAAGATGAAAAACTGTTTTTT	CASSVDRGPHYQDEKLFF
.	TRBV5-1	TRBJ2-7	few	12	TGCGCCAGCAGCTTGGGAGGACACGAGCAGTACTTC	CASSLGGHEQYF
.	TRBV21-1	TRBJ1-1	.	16	TGTGCCAGCAGCAAGGGAGAGGGGAAGGGAAACACTGAAGCTTTCTTT	CASSKGEGKGNTEAFF
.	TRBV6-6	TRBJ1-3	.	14	TGTGCCAGCAGTCCGGGATACTCTGGAAACACCATATATTTT	CASSPGYSGNTIYF
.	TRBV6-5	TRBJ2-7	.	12	TGTGCCAGCAGTTACGTTCGTCAGGAGCAGTACTTC	CASSYVRQEQYF
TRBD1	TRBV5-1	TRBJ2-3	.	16	TGCGCCAGCAGCTGGGGACAGGGGGCGAGTACAGATACGCAGTATTTT	CASSWGQGASTDTQYF
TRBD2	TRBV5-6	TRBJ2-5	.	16	TGTGCCAGCAGCTCACTAGCGGGGGGCGCTTTTGGGCGGTTTTACTTC	CASSSLAGGAFGRFYF
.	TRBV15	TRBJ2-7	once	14	TGTGCCACCAGCAGAGATAGGGAATACGGGGAGCAGTACTTC	CATSRDREYGEQYF
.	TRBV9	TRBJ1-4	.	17	TGTGCCAGCAGCTCCCGAGTGGGGGGGGGAACTAATGAAAAACTGTTTTTT	CASSSRVGGGTNEKLFF